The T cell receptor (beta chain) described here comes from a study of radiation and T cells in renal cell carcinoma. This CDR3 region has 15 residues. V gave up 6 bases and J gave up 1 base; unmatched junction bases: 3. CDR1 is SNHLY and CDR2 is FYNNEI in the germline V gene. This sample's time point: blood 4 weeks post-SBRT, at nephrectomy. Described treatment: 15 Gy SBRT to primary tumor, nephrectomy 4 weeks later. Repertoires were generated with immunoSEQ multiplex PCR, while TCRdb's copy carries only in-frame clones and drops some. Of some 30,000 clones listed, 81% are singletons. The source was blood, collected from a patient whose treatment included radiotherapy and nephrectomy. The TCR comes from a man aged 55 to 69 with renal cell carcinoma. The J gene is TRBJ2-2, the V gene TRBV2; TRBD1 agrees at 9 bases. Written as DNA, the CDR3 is TGTGCCAGCAGAGGGACAGGGCGGAACACCGGGGAGCTGTTTTTT. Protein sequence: CASRGTGRNTGELFF.